Included here is one T cell receptor beta chain sequence, with context. Trimming cost V 0 bases and J 4 bases, with 9 bases left between them. CDR1 is SGHVS, CDR2 FNYEAQ, per germline. The CDR3 spans 15 residues. These data are taken from a study of T cells in tumors and immune-related adverse events. Sequencing used immunoSEQ multiplex PCR; TCRdb keeps in-frame clones, though not all of them. Of 6,500 to 8,500 clones in the sample, roughly 94% were seen once. The clonotype originates from a female donor with metastatic renal cell carcinoma. This chain uses TRBV7-6 with TRBJ2-2; D remains ambiguous. The input for sequencing was lymph node tissue, taken from a patient treated with anti-PD-1 therapy. The chain's CDR3 is CASSLAAGTTGELFF. The CDR3 nucleotides read TGTGCCAGCAGCTTAGCAGCAGGAACCACCGGGGAGCTGTTTTTT.